The rows below give T cell receptor beta chains drawn from one sample of a study of technical replicates of blood from several donors. Profiling relied on immunoSEQ multiplex PCR, and the TCRdb table lists in-frame clones only, not all of them. The repertoire holds about 74,000 clones, with around 95% as singletons. Source material: T cells isolated from PBMCs. These receptors originate from a human donor in good health. Each CDR3 is given with its conserved first and last residue. A D gene is named only where the DNA matches it firmly. Not all rows give a size; the values are once, few, many and, for expanded clones, a class.

TRBD2	TRBV29-1	TRBJ2-3	NA	TGCAGCGTTGTCGGACTAGCGGGGACGGATACGCAGTATTTT	CSVVGLAGTDTQYF
TRBD2	TRBV19	TRBJ2-5	once	TGTGCCAGTAGTACAAGCGGGAGGGTCCAAGAGACCCAGTACTTC	CASSTSGRVQETQYF
NA	TRBV2	TRBJ2-7	NA	TGTGCCAGCAGAGGCCCCGCGGGGGCAACTAAGCGGTTGCAGTACTTC	CASRGPAGATKRLQYF
NA	TRBV5-6	TRBJ1-2	NA	TGTGCCAGCAGGACCCGGGGGGGCTCTAACTATGGCTACACCTTC	CASRTRGGSNYGYTF
TRBD1	TRBV5-6	TRBJ1-5	NA	TGTGCCAGCAGCCACAGGGGGCTTGGCAATCAGCCCCAGCATTTT	CASSHRGLGNQPQHF
NA	TRBV2	TRBJ1-1	NA	TGTGCCAGCAGCGATGACAACTTCACTGAAGCTTTCTTT	CASSDDNFTEAFF
NA	TRBV11-2	TRBJ1-2	NA	TGTGCCAGCAGGGGGCAGCGCTATGGCTACACCTTC	CASRGQRYGYTF
NA	TRBV19	TRBJ1-1	NA	TGTGCCAGTATGACCTGGGGGGGCACTGAAGCTTTCTTT	CASMTWGGTEAFF
NA	TRBV30	TRBJ2-3	NA	TGTGCCTGGGGGGACTTGCGTGCAGATACGCAGTATTTT	CAWGDLRADTQYF
NA	TRBV4-1	TRBJ1-2	NA	TGCGCCAGCAGCCAAGCGGTTCCACAGGGCGTGCGGGGCTACACCTTC	CASSQAVPQGVRGYTF
TRBD2	TRBV5-4	TRBJ2-5	NA	TGTGCCAGCAGCTTGGCCGAGCGGGGGAAAGAGACCCAGTACTTC	CASSLAERGKETQYF
TRBD1	TRBV6-5	TRBJ1-2	NA	TGTGCCAGCTGCGGAGGGGGCGAAGCTAACTATGGCTACACCTTC	CASCGGGEANYGYTF
TRBD2	TRBV7-6	TRBJ2-5	NA	TGTGCCAGCAGCCGCCCTGACAGGACTAGCGGGAGGGCCGGGCAAGAGACCCAGTACTTC	CASSRPDRTSGRAGQETQYF
NA	TRBV19	TRBJ1-1	NA	TGTGCCAGTAGCAAGGGGATGAACACTGAAGCTTTCTTT	CASSKGMNTEAFF